This entry lists 2 T cell receptor beta chains sequenced from one sample in a study of human T cells and chemical hapten exposure (TCRdb year 2021). To prepare the library, RACE was applied. This sample was sequenced with a NextSeq 500. The public reads were quality trimmed at Q25 with fastp and then assembled into clones with MiXCR by TCRdb, keeping productive beta chains. Each entry merges the rows of one CDR3 protein and shows their most common DNA and genes. This sample gives 70,000 to 95,000 distinct CDR3 sequences in total; about 6.6% of them show up just once. The ten largest account for around 1.3% of the sample. The time point label for this specimen denotes: patch test 2, 6 weeks after DPC sensitization. The treatment or condition label corresponds to: therapeutic diphenylcyclopropenone sensitization with weekly scalp DPC. Sequences were derived from whole blood, sampled in connection with sensitization to the hapten diphenylcyclopropenone (DPC). Every receptor here comes from a woman aged 25 to 39 with alopecia areata. Some clones in this sample may be carry-over from other donors' samples.

The sample holds many counts of this clonotype. The chain employs TRBV7-9 and TRBJ2-2; 13 positions match TRBD2. CDR1 and CDR2 from the germline V gene are SEHNR and FQNEAQ (reference sequence). V lost 8 bases and J lost 3; bases outside the gene matches: 21. The CDR3 covers 21 residues. CDR3 bases: TGTGCCAGCTACCCCAAGGCCCCACTAGCGGGGGGGCCACGTGACACCGGGGAGCTGTTTTTT. This codes for CASYPKAPLAGGPRDTGELFF.

This clonotype was detected ten times or more. The rearrangement links TRBV7-9 to TRBJ1-1; 7 bases line up with TRBD1. CDR1 and CDR2 from the germline V gene are SEHNR and FQNEAQ (reference sequence). V lost 3 bases, J lost 6 bases, and 7 bases stayed unmatched. This CDR3 is 14 amino acids long. CDR3 sequence: CASSFEQGSPEAFF. CDR3 coding DNA: TGTGCCAGCAGCTTCGAACAGGGGTCCCCTGAAGCTTTCTTT.